This passage covers 20 T cell receptor beta chains from one sample sequenced in a study of blood T cell repertoires in COVID-19. Clones were read by immunoSEQ multiplex PCR, and TCRdb kept only the in-frame ones, dropping some. The table records over 150,000 clones, roughly 82% of them present only once. Specimen: peripheral blood. The receptors stem from a human donor in a cohort sampled during active COVID-19.

This clone was recorded a few times. The chain links TRBV28 to TRBJ2-2; D gene ambiguous. Trimming cost V 3 bases and J 6 bases, with 8 bases left between them. There are 13 residues in the CDR3. Germline V gene data show CDR1 as MDHEN and CDR2 as SYDVKM. CDR3: CASSLVEAGELFF. As DNA, the CDR3 is TGTGCCAGCAGTTTGGTTGAGGCCGGGGAGCTGTTTTTT.

There are a few counts of this clone. The gene calls are TRBV7-9 and TRBJ2-7; TRBD1 matches at 9 bases. The CDR3 runs to 14 residues. The germline CDR1 and CDR2 sequences are SEHNR and FQNEAQ (reference sequence). The V gene end was trimmed by 5 bases and the J gene end by 4 bases; junction bases not matched to a gene: 6. The CDR3 reads CASSGRDRVYEQYF. The CDR3 DNA reads as TGTGCCAGCAGCGGCCGGGACAGGGTATACGAGCAGTACTTC.

This rearrangement joins TRBV6-6 to TRBJ2-7; 12 bases agree with TRBD2. This CDR3 spans 15 amino acids. Germline lookup yields CDR1 MNHNY and CDR2 SVGAGI (reference sequence). V was clipped by 6 bases and J by 6 bases; unmatched bases: 9. The CDR3: CASRPGALAGGEQYF. In DNA form, the CDR3 reads TGTGCCAGCAGGCCGGGTGCACTAGCGGGAGGCGAGCAGTACTTC.

The chain combines TRBV4-1 with TRBJ1-5; D is uncertain. Germline V gene lookup returns CDR1 MGHRA and CDR2 YSYEKL. V lost 4 bases, J lost 1 base, and 14 bases lay in between. The CDR3 is 16 residues long. CDR3 loop: CASSLTGKASNQPQHF. The CDR3 DNA sequence: TGCGCCAGCAGCCTTACGGGGAAGGCCAGCAATCAGCCCCAGCATTTT.

The rearrangement links TRBV11-2 to TRBJ2-7; TRBD1 might be the D (6 bases). Germline V gives CDR1 SGHAT, CDR2 FQNNGV. There are 15 residues in the CDR3. V dropped 3 bases and J dropped 1 base, with 13 bases sitting between them. As DNA, the CDR3 is TGTGCCAGCAGCTTTAATCAGGGGCTGTCCTACGAGCAGTACTTC. Protein: CASSFNQGLSYEQYF.

CDR3 nucleotide sequence: TGCAGTGCTCATCAGGTCGCTACGCAGTATTTT. As protein: CSAHQVATQYF. This chain links TRBV20-1 with TRBJ2-3; D gene ambiguous. The CDR3 sequence is 11 residues long. CDR1 is DFQATT and CDR2 is SNEGSKA in the germline V gene (reference sequence). Trimming shortened V by 5 bases and J by 8 bases, and 11 bases separated the two germline ends.

This clone has a single count. This sequence joins TRBV7-9 and TRBJ2-2, with 11 nucleotides matching TRBD2. This CDR3 is 16 amino acids long. Germline V CDR1 and CDR2: SEHNR, FQNEAQ (reference sequence). The ends lost 6 bases at V and 7 bases at J; junction bases unmatched: 10. The CDR3 DNA sequence: TGTGCCAGCAGGTTTAGCGGGAGGGCCTGGAACGGGGAGCTGTTTTTT. This translates into CASRFSGRAWNGELFF.

This clone is a singleton in its sample. The gene calls are TRBV11-3 and TRBJ2-3; the match to TRBD2 covers 8 bases. This CDR3 is built from 15 residues. The germline gives CDR1 SGHNT, CDR2 YENEEA. V lost 5 bases and J lost 1; bases outside the gene matches: 5. CDR3 bases: TGTGCCAGCAGCCGAGCGGGAGTTGGCACAGATACGCAGTATTTT. Translation gives CASSRAGVGTDTQYF.

This clone was observed a few times. This sample includes further DNA sequences coding for the same CDR3. The V call is TRBV28, the J call TRBJ2-2; D gene uncertain. The V gene's germline CDR1 is MDHEN and CDR2 SYDVKM. V lost 1 base to trimming and J lost 5 bases, with 8 bases between them. This CDR3 contains 14 residues. The CDR3 bases are TGTGCCAGCAGTTTATCCGAGAGGACCGGGGAGCTGTTTTTT. It is translated as CASSLSERTGELFF.

This clone was seen only once. The chain joins TRBV10-1 to TRBJ2-1, with TRBD2 identical over 12 bases. CDR1 WNHNN and CDR2 SYGVQD come from the germline V gene (reference sequence). The CDR3 contains 15 residues. J lost 5 bases, V lost 10 bases, and 9 bases had no gene match. DNA of the CDR3: TGCGCCACCCGGACTAGCGGGAACCAAGACAATGAGCAGTTCTTC. Encoded protein: CATRTSGNQDNEQFF.

This clone was detected only a few times. The J gene is TRBJ2-1, the V gene TRBV30; D not certain. The CDR3 is 14 residues long. Between the trimmed V and J ends, which lost 6 bases and 2 bases, there was a span of 14 bases. Germline lookup yields CDR1 GTSNPN and CDR2 SVGIG (reference sequence). The chain's CDR3 is CACSWAGTYNEQFF. CDR3 nucleotide sequence: TGTGCCTGCAGTTGGGCTGGCACCTACAATGAGCAGTTCTTC.

This chain joins TRBV19 and TRBJ1-5; the match to TRBD1 covers 9 bases. The CDR3 extends over 15 amino acids. V gave up 5 bases and J gave up 1 base; unmatched junction bases: 3. The V gene's germline CDR1 is LNHDA and CDR2 SQIVND (reference sequence). CDR3 nucleotides: TGTGCCAGTAGTGAACAGGGGGCCAGCAATCAGCCCCAGCATTTT. Residues: CASSEQGASNQPQHF.

The chain couples TRBV12-3 or TRBV12-4 to TRBJ2-3; D is unclear. The CDR3 contains 13 residues. Trimming stripped 1 base from V and 4 bases from J, with 6 bases between. The CDR3 nucleotides are TGTGCCAGCAGTTTAGGTGAGGCAGATACGCAGTATTTT. This gives the protein CASSLGEADTQYF.

The chain employs TRBV28 and TRBJ2-5; 10 positions match TRBD1. The germline V gene encodes CDR1 MDHEN and CDR2 SYDVKM. The CDR3 spans 17 residues. Unmatched junction bases numbered 13, after V lost 5 bases and J lost 4 bases. The CDR3 nucleotides read TGTGCCAGCAGTCCGTCCATCGCGACAGGGGGCAGAGAGACCCAGTACTTC. It is translated as CASSPSIATGGRETQYF.

The gene calls are TRBV29-1 and TRBJ2-1; D gene unclear. Germline CDR1 is SQVTM and CDR2 is ANQGSEA. This CDR3 region has 13 residues. V was shortened by 3 bases and J by 8 bases, with 14 bases between the two germline ends. The CDR3: CSVEPFREDEQFF. CDR3 nucleotides: TGCAGCGTTGAGCCCTTCCGAGAGGATGAGCAGTTCTTC.

This clone was seen at least ten times. The chain couples TRBV2 to TRBJ2-2; TRBD1 matches 9 bases. Germline lookup yields CDR1 SNHLY and CDR2 FYNNEI. Losses at the gene ends were 8 bases for V and 4 bases for J; bases not matched to a gene: 5. CDR3 size: 14 residues. The CDR3 nucleotides are TGTGCCAGCCGGGACAGGGAAACCACCGGGGAGCTGTTTTTT. It translates to CASRDRETTGELFF.

V gene TRBV27 combines with J gene TRBJ1-5, with D unresolved. The CDR3 is 17 residues long. CDR1 and CDR2 (germline): MNHEY, SMNVEV (reference sequence). The V end was cut by 2 bases, the J end by 4 bases, with 18 bases between. For the CDR3, the DNA is TGTGCCAGCAGTTTAAATTCCCTATTAGCGGTAAATCAGCCCCAGCATTTT. This gives the protein CASSLNSLLAVNQPQHF.

This clone was seen only once. The rearrangement joins TRBV30 to TRBJ2-5; D gene uncertain. Germline V gives CDR1 GTSNPN, CDR2 SVGIG (reference sequence). The CDR3 has 15 amino acids. V lost 5 bases and J lost 5, with 21 bases in between. The CDR3 DNA sequence: TGTGCCTGGTCTCCGGCCTTAGGCGACGGGGAGACCCAGTACTTC. Translation gives CAWSPALGDGETQYF.

The chain links TRBV5-1 to TRBJ1-1, with a possible D match to TRBD1 (5 bases). CDR3 length: 14 residues. The germline gives CDR1 SGHRS, CDR2 YFSETQ. V gave up 4 bases and J gave up 1 base, with 11 bases separating them. The CDR3 loop reads CASSEDIRNTEAFF. The CDR3 coding sequence is TGCGCCAGCAGCGAGGACATTCGGAACACTGAAGCTTTCTTT.

By its share, this clone is medium-sized. The sample holds other DNA sequences that translate to the same CDR3. The V and J genes are TRBV27 and TRBJ2-7, with D possibly TRBD2 on 6 matching bases. V lost 3 bases, J lost 3 bases, and 9 bases lay in between. The CDR3 loop spans 13 amino acids. The germline CDR1 and CDR2 sequences are MNHEY and SMNVEV (reference sequence). The CDR3 loop is CASSFGRDYEQYF. The CDR3 DNA follows: TGTGCCAGCAGTTTCGGGCGGGACTACGAGCAGTACTTC.